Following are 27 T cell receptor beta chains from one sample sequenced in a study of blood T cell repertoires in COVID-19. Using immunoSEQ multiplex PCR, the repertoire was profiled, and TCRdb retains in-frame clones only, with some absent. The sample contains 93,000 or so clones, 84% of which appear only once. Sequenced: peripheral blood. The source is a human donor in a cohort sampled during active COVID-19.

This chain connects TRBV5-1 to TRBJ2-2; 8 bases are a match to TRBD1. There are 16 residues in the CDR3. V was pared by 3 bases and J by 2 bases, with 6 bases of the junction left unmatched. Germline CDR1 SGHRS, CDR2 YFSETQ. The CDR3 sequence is CASSSGDRTNTGELFF. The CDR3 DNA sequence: TGCGCCAGCAGCTCGGGGGACAGGACCAACACCGGGGAGCTGTTTTTT.

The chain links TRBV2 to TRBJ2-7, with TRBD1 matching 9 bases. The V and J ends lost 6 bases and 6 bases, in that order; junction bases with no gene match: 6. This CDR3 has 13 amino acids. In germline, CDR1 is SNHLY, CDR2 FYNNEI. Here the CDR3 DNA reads TGTGCCAGCAGGGGGACAGGGCATCGCGAGCAGTACTTC. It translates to CASRGTGHREQYF.

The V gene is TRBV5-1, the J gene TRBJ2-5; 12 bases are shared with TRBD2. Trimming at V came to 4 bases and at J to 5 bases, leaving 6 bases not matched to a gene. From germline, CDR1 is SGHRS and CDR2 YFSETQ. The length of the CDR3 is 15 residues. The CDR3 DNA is TGCGCCAGCAGCATCTCCGGGACTAGCGGGGAGACCCAGTACTTC. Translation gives CASSISGTSGETQYF. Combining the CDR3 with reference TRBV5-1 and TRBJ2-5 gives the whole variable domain KAGVTQTPRYLIKTRGQQVTLSCSPISGHRSVSWYQQTPGQGLQFLFEYFSETQRNKGNFPGRFSGRQFSNSRSEMNVSTLELGDSALYLCASSISGTSGETQYFGPGTRLLVL.

The CDR3 region is CAISEQGGVYQPQHF. CDR3 DNA sequence: TGTGCCATCAGTGAGCAAGGGGGCGTTTATCAGCCCCAGCATTTT. The V and J genes are TRBV10-3 and TRBJ1-5, with 7 bases matching TRBD1. The CDR3 runs 15 residues. Germline trimming cut 2 bases from V and 5 bases from J; bases unmatched to any gene: 6. CDR1 and CDR2 from the germline V gene are ENHRY and SYGVKD.

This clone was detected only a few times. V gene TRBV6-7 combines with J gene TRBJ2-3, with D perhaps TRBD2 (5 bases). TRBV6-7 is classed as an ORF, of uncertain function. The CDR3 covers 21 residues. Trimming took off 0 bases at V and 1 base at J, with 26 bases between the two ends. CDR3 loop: CASSYSTGGSSTHRGTDTQYF. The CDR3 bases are TGTGCCAGCAGTTACTCGACGGGCGGGTCAAGTACCCATAGGGGCACAGATACGCAGTATTTT.

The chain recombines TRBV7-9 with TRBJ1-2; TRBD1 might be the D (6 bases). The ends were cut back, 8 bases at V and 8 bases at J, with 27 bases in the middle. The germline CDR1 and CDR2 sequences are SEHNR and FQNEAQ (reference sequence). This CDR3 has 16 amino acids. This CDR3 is CASGSQGGVTMKGYTF. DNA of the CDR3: TGTGCCAGCGGCTCACAAGGGGGGGTTACTATGAAGGGCTACACCTTC.

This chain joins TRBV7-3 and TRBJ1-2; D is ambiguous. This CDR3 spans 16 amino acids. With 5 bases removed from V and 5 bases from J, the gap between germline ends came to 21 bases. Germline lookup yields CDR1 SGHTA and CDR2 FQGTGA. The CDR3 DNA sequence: TGTGCCAGCAGCCCCGGAGGACGCCCCGGAGTTTATGGCTACACCTTC. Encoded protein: CASSPGGRPGVYGYTF.

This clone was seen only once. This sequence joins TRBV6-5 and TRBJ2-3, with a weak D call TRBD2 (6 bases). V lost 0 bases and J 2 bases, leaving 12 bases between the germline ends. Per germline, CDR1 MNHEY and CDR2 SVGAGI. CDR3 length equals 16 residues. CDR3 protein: CASSYSVPGVTDTQYF. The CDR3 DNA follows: TGTGCCAGCAGTTACTCGGTTCCGGGGGTCACAGATACGCAGTATTTT.

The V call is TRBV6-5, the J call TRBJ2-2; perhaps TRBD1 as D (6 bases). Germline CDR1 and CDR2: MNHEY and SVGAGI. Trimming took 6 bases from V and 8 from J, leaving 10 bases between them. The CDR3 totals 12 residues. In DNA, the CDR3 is TGTGCCAGCAGATCCGGGACAGGGGAGCTGTTTTTT. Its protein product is CASRSGTGELFF.

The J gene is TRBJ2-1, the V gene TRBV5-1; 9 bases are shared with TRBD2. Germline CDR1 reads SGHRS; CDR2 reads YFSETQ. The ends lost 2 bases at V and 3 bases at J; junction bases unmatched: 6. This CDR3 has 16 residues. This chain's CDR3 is CASSLSASGVYNEQFF. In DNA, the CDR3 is TGCGCCAGCAGCTTATCCGCTAGCGGGGTCTACAATGAGCAGTTCTTC.

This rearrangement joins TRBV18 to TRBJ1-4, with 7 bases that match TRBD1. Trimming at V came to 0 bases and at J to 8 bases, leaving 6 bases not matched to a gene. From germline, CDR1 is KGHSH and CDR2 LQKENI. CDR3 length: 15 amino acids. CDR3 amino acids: CASSPPNRGREKLFF. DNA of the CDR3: TGTGCCAGCTCACCACCCAACAGGGGTCGGGAAAAACTGTTTTTT. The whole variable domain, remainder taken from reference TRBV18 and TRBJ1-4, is NAGVMQNPRHLVRRRGQEARLRCSPMKGHSHVYWYRQLPEEGLKFMVYLQKENIIDESGMPKERFSAEFPKEGPSILRIQQVVRGDSAAYFCASSPPNRGREKLFFGSGTQLSVL.

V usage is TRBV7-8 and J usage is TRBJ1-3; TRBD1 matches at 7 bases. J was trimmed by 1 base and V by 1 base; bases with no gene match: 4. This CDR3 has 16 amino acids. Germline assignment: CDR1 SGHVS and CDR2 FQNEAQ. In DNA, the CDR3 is TGTGCCAGCAGCTTAGTATGGGACAGTTCTGGAAACACCATATATTTT. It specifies CASSLVWDSSGNTIYF.

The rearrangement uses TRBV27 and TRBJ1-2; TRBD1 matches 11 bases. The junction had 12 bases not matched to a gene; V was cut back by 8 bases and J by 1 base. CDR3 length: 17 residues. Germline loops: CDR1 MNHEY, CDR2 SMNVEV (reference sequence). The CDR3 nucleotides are TGTGCCAGCCCTACACGGGACAGGGGGTCCCATAACTATGGCTACACCTTC. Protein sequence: CASPTRDRGSHNYGYTF.

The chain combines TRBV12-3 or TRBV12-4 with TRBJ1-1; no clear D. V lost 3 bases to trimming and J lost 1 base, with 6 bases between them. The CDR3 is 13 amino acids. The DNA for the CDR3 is TGTGCCAGCAGTTTTGTCTGGAACACTGAAGCTTTCTTT. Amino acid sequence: CASSFVWNTEAFF.

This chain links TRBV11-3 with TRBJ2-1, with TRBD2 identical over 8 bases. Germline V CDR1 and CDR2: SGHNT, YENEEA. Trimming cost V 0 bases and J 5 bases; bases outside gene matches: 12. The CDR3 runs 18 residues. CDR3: CASSLDSTGGAGNNEQFF. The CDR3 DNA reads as TGTGCCAGCAGCTTAGATTCTACGGGGGGGGCTGGAAACAATGAGCAGTTCTTC.

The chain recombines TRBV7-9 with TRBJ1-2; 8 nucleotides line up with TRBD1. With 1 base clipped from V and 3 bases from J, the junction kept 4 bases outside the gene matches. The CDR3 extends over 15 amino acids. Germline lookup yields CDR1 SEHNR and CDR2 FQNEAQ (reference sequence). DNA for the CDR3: TGTGCCAGCAGCTTAGGGGCAGGGGGCGACTATGGCTACACCTTC. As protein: CASSLGAGGDYGYTF.

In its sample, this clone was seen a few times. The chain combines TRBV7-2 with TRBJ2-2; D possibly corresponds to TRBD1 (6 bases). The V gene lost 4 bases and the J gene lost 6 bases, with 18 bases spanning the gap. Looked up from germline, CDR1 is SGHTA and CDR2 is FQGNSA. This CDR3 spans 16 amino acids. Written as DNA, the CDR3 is TGTGCCAGCAGCTACCGAATGGACAGATTACCCGGGGAGCTGTTTTTT. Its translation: CASSYRMDRLPGELFF.

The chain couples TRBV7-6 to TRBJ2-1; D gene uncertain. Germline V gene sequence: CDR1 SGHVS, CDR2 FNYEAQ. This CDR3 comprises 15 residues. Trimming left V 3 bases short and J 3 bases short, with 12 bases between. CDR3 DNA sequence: TGTGCCAGCAGCTTTGAACACGGGTACTACAATGAGCAGTTCTTC. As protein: CASSFEHGYYNEQFF.

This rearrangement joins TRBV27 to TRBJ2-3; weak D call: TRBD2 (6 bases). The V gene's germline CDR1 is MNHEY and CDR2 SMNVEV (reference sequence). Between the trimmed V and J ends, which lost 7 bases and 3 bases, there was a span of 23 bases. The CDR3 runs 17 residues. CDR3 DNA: TGTGCCAGCACCTACTGGGGGGTAGGTGGTAGTACAGATACGCAGTATTTT. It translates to CASTYWGVGGSTDTQYF.

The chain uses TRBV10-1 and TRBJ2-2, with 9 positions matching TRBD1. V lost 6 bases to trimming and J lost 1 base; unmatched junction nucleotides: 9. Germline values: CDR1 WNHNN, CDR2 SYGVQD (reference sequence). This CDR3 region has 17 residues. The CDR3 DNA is TGCGCCAGCAGCACGGGACAGGGCGAACTGAACACCGGGGAGCTGTTTTTT. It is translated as CASSTGQGELNTGELFF.

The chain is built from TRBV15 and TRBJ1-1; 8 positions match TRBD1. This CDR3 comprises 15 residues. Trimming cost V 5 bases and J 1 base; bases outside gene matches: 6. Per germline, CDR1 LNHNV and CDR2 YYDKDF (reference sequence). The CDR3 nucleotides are TGTGCCACCAGCCCTACCGGGACAGGGAACACTGAAGCTTTCTTT. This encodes CATSPTGTGNTEAFF.

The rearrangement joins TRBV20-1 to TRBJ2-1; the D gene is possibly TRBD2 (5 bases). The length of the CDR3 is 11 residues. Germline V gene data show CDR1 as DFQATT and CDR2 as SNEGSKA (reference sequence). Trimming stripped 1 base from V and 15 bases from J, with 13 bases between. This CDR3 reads CSARGPGLGFF. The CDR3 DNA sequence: TGCAGTGCTAGAGGGCCGGGATTGGGGTTCTTC.

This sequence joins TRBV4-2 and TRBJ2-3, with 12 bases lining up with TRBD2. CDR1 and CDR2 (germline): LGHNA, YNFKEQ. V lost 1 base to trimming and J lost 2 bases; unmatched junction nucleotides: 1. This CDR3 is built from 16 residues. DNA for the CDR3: TGTGCCAGCAGCCAAGGGACTAGCGGGATCACAGATACGCAGTATTTT. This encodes CASSQGTSGITDTQYF.

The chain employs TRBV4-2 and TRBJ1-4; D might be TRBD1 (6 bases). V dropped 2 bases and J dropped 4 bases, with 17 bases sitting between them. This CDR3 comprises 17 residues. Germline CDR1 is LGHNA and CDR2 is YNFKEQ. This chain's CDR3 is CASSQRPADSLNEKLFF. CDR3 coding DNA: TGTGCCAGCAGCCAAAGGCCCGCGGACAGTCTTAATGAAAAACTGTTTTTT.

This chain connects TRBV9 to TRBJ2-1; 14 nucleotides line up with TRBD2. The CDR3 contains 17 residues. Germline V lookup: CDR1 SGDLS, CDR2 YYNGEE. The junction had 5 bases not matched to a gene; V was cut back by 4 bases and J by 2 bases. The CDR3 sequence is CASSPGLAGATYNEQFF. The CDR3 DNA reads TGTGCCAGCAGCCCGGGACTAGCGGGGGCTACCTACAATGAGCAGTTCTTC.

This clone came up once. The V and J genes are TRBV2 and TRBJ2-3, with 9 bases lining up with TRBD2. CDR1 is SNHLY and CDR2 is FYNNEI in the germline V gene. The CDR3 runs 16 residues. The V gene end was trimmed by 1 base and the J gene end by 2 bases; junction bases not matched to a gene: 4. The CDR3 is CASSEGLAGFTDTQYF. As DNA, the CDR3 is TGTGCCAGCAGTGAAGGGCTAGCGGGGTTCACAGATACGCAGTATTTT.

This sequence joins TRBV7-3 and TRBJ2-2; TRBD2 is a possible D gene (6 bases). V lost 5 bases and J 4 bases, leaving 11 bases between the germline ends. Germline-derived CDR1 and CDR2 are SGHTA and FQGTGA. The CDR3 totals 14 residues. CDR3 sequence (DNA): TGTGCCAGCAGCCACGCGGGAATCACCGGGGAGCTGTTTTTT. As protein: CASSHAGITGELFF.